The 10 T cell receptor beta chains presented below share a single source sample, sequenced in a study of T cells in Graves' hyperthyroidism and ophthalmopathy. What was amplified from RNA transcripts were TCR beta CDR3 regions. In the first-round RT-PCR of the TCR CDR3, the HTBI primer set was used. Each CDR3 protein gets one entry after TCRdb re-called the multiplex PCR reads with MiXCR. The sample yields some 700,000 distinct CDR3 sequences, 15% to 20% seen once. Sequenced sample: blood. Receptors were obtained from a man aged 50 or older with Graves' hyperthyroidism.

The CDR3 nucleotides read TGTGCCAGCAGCTTGGCGGTGCCGGGACTAGCGGGAGTACGAGGCGACGAGCAGTACTTC. Its protein is CASSLAVPGLAGVRGDEQYF. This rearrangement joins TRBV5-6 to TRBJ2-7; TRBD2 matches at 14 bases. Germline V lookup: CDR1 SGHDT, CDR2 YYEEEE. CDR3 length equals 20 residues. The V segment lost 0 bases and the J segment 5 bases; nucleotides outside the gene matches: 16.

This clonotype turned up a few times. The rearrangement joins TRBV10-3 to TRBJ2-1; 8 bases agree with TRBD2. Germline CDR1 is ENHRY and CDR2 is SYGVKD. V shed 6 bases, J shed 7 bases, and the junction held 5 bases outside the gene matches. This CDR3 has 13 amino acids. The CDR3 spells CAIRREVGNEQFF. CDR3 DNA: TGTGCCATCAGGCGGGAGGTTGGGAATGAGCAGTTCTTC.

This chain connects TRBV20-1 to TRBJ2-7; D tentatively fits TRBD1 or TRBD2 (6 bases each). V lost 0 bases and J lost 1, with 22 bases in between. Looked up from germline, CDR1 is DFQATT and CDR2 is SNEGSKA (reference sequence). The CDR3 is made up of 18 amino acids. DNA for the CDR3: TGCAGTGCTAGAGATCGGTTAGGGGGGTCTAGCCGTTCCTACGAGCAGTACTTC. Protein sequence: CSARDRLGGSSRSYEQYF.

The sample holds many counts of this clonotype. The chain recombines TRBV30 with TRBJ1-1; D gene ambiguous. This CDR3 comprises 13 residues. V lost 0 bases, J lost 7 bases, and 12 bases lay in between. The V gene's germline CDR1 is GTSNPN and CDR2 SVGIG (reference sequence). The DNA for the CDR3 is TGTGCCTGGAGTGTATGGAGACATGTTGAAGCTTTCTTT. It encodes CAWSVWRHVEAFF.

This clonotype was detected many times. The V call is TRBV5-1, the J call TRBJ1-1, with a weak D call TRBD1 (5 bases). V was cut by 7 bases and J by 1 base, with 14 bases left in between. The CDR3 loop spans 14 amino acids. CDR1 is SGHRS and CDR2 is YFSETQ in the germline V gene. The CDR3 DNA reads TGCGCCAGCCGTAGGGGTGTCGGGAACACTGAAGCTTTCTTT. It yields the protein CASRRGVGNTEAFF.

The chain recombines TRBV2 with TRBJ2-2; TRBD2 agrees at 7 bases. V dropped 7 bases and J dropped 5; count of bases not matched to a gene: 10. This CDR3 has 15 residues. Germline V CDR1 and CDR2: SNHLY, FYNNEI. DNA for the CDR3: TGTGCCAGCACCGGCCAGGCGGGAGAAACCGGGGAGCTGTTTTTT. Its translation is CASTGQAGETGELFF.

This clonotype was seen repeatedly, ten times or more. This rearrangement joins TRBV3-1 to TRBJ1-2; the match to TRBD1 covers 7 bases. V gave up 2 bases and J gave up 6 bases; unmatched junction bases: 6. Germline V gives CDR1 LGHDT, CDR2 YNNKEL (reference sequence). This CDR3 region has 14 residues. As DNA, the CDR3 is TGTGCCAGCAGCCAACCACAGGGGAGTCATGGCTACACCTTC. Translating gives CASSQPQGSHGYTF.

This rearrangement joins TRBV5-1 to TRBJ2-1; 9 bases align to TRBD1. There are 15 residues in the CDR3. Germline V lookup: CDR1 SGHRS, CDR2 YFSETQ. Losses at the gene ends were 1 base for V and 7 bases for J; bases not matched to a gene: 6. CDR3 protein: CASSLTGGFTNEQFF. In DNA form, the CDR3 reads TGCGCCAGCAGCTTGACAGGGGGCTTTACAAATGAGCAGTTCTTC.

This clonotype was seen a handful of times. The V call is TRBV25-1, the J call TRBJ2-5; TRBD2 might be the D (5 bases). Germline lookup yields CDR1 MGHDK and CDR2 SYGVNS. V shed 4 bases and J shed 7 bases, with 19 bases lying between them. CDR3 length: 15 amino acids. The chain's CDR3 is CASSALGESSGTQYF. For the CDR3, the DNA is TGTGCCAGCAGTGCCCTAGGAGAGTCCAGCGGGACCCAGTACTTC.

In this sample, this clonotype turned up a few times. The chain is built from TRBV3-1 and TRBJ2-2; D remains unclear. Per the germline V gene, CDR1 is LGHDT and CDR2 is YNNKEL (reference sequence). The CDR3 consists of 16 residues. The V end was cut by 1 base, the J end by 0 bases, with 9 bases between. CDR3 DNA: TGTGCCAGCAGCCAAGTTTTCAGCCCGAACACCGGGGAGCTGTTTTTT. Translating it yields CASSQVFSPNTGELFF.